These 21 T cell receptor beta chains came from one sample sequenced in a study of prognosis after radiotherapy for stage I lung cancer. CDR3 of TCR beta was amplified from genomic DNA via a two-round multiplex PCR. Individual primers that were specific to each TRBV and TRBJ gene served in first-round PCR. TCRdb itself ran the multiplex PCR reads through MiXCR, one entry per CDR3 protein. This table holds around 59,000 distinct CDR3 sequences, about a quarter found once. Sequenced here: PBMCs, sampled before or after stereotactic body radiation therapy (not recorded which). These receptors came from a donor aged 50 or older with non-small cell lung cancer.

Ten or more counts support this clonotype. The chain combines TRBV2 with TRBJ1-4; no reliable D call. This CDR3 has 14 amino acids. Germline CDR1 and CDR2: SNHLY and FYNNEI. V gave up 7 bases and J gave up 6 bases, with 15 bases separating them. The CDR3 reads CASTFGEAHEKLFF. CDR3 nucleotides: TGTGCCAGCACTTTCGGGGAAGCTCATGAAAAACTGTTTTTT.

This clonotype was recorded at least ten times. The V gene is TRBV19, the J gene TRBJ2-3; 8 bases agree with TRBD2. This CDR3 has 15 amino acids. Per germline, CDR1 LNHDA and CDR2 SQIVND (reference sequence). J was trimmed by 1 base and V by 5 bases; bases with no gene match: 5. DNA for the CDR3: TGTGCCAGTAGTCCCGGGGGGGCAGGCACAGATACGCAGTATTTT. Its translation: CASSPGGAGTDTQYF.

This clonotype occurred many times. The chain employs TRBV12-3 or TRBV12-4 and TRBJ2-5; 11 positions agree with TRBD2. The J segment lost 3 bases and the V segment lost 3 bases, leaving 6 bases of the junction unmatched. The CDR3 is 16 amino acids. DNA of the CDR3: TGTGCCAGCAGTTTGTGGCTAGCGGGGGGTAAAGAGACCCAGTACTTC. Translation: CASSLWLAGGKETQYF.

This clonotype has only a few counts. This rearrangement joins TRBV20-1 to TRBJ1-1; D not certain. The germline CDR1 and CDR2 sequences are DFQATT and SNEGSKA (reference sequence). V was clipped by 6 bases and J by 6 bases, with 23 bases between them. This CDR3 spans 15 amino acids. The CDR3 sequence: CSARQFLAEEAEAFF. CDR3 sequence (DNA): TGCAGTGCCCGGCAATTCCTCGCGGAGGAGGCTGAAGCTTTCTTT.

This clonotype was detected many times. Here the CDR3 DNA reads TGTGCCAGCAGTTCACCGGGACTAGTAAATGAGCAGTTCTTC. Translating gives CASSSPGLVNEQFF. This chain joins TRBV12-3 or TRBV12-4 and TRBJ2-1; TRBD2 aligns across 8 bases. The CDR3 runs 14 residues. V gave up 4 bases and J gave up 7 bases; unmatched junction bases: 6.

This clonotype showed up many times. The genes are TRBV4-1 and TRBJ2-3, with D perhaps TRBD2 (5 bases). The germline V gene encodes CDR1 MGHRA and CDR2 YSYEKL. The CDR3 covers 16 residues. V lost 4 bases and J 0 bases, leaving 14 bases between the germline ends. The CDR3 region is CASSLSGGLSTDTQYF. DNA of the CDR3: TGCGCCAGCAGCCTCTCTGGCGGGTTGAGCACAGATACGCAGTATTTT.

This clonotype was counted at least ten times. This chain links TRBV7-9 with TRBJ1-4, with 7 bases identical to TRBD1. The CDR3 runs 15 residues. Unmatched junction bases numbered 11, after V lost 5 bases and J lost 8 bases. Per germline, CDR1 SEHNR and CDR2 FQNEAQ (reference sequence). The CDR3 region is CASSGGTEVGEKLFF. CDR3 DNA sequence: TGTGCCAGCAGCGGGGGGACAGAGGTTGGCGAAAAACTGTTTTTT.

This clonotype was seen only a few times. This rearrangement joins TRBV20-1 to TRBJ2-7, with 8 bases fitting TRBD2. The CDR3 consists of 15 residues. CDR1 is DFQATT and CDR2 is SNEGSKA in the germline V gene (reference sequence). V shed 6 bases and J 2 bases; nucleotides not matched to a gene: 12. The CDR3 is CSATSASGGAYEQYF. The CDR3 coding sequence is TGCAGTGCCACCAGCGCCAGCGGGGGTGCCTACGAGCAGTACTTC.

This clonotype has ten or more counts. The V gene is TRBV5-1, the J gene TRBJ1-1; D possibly corresponds to TRBD1 (5 bases). The CDR3 contains 15 residues. Looked up from germline, CDR1 is SGHRS and CDR2 is YFSETQ. Trimming left V 3 bases short and J 5 bases short, with 17 bases between. The CDR3: CASSSQGLSGTEAFF. CDR3 nucleotide sequence: TGCGCCAGCAGCTCCCAGGGACTCTCAGGGACTGAAGCTTTCTTT.

This clonotype occurred many times. Written as DNA, the CDR3 is TGTGCCAGCAGCTCATGGACAGGGGAAAACATTCAGTACTTC. Protein product: CASSSWTGENIQYF. This chain joins TRBV7-9 and TRBJ2-4; TRBD1 matches 9 bases. Germline V lookup: CDR1 SEHNR, CDR2 FQNEAQ (reference sequence). The CDR3 extends over 14 amino acids. J lost 5 bases, V lost 4 bases, and 3 bases had no gene match.

This clonotype was seen many times. The genes are TRBV6-1 and TRBJ1-5, with 10 bases aligning to TRBD1. Germline CDR1 MNHNS, CDR2 SASEGT. V shed 8 bases, J shed 4 bases, and the junction held 5 bases outside the gene matches. The CDR3 consists of 14 residues. The chain's CDR3 is CASRMGQGNQPQHF. CDR3 DNA: TGTGCCAGCCGAATGGGACAGGGGAATCAGCCCCAGCATTTT.

This clonotype came up many times. The V call is TRBV20-1, the J call TRBJ2-5; 8 bases align to TRBD2. The CDR3 runs to 14 residues. Trimming at V came to 5 bases and at J to 1 base, leaving 6 bases not matched to a gene. Germline CDR1 reads DFQATT; CDR2 reads SNEGSKA (reference sequence). CDR3 in amino acids: CSAALGTSQETQYF. Here the CDR3 DNA reads TGCAGTGCTGCCCTCGGGACTAGCCAAGAGACCCAGTACTTC.

This clonotype appeared many times. The CDR3 region is CASSLSAGQNYGYTF. The CDR3 DNA sequence: TGCGCCAGCAGCTTGAGTGCGGGACAGAACTATGGCTACACCTTC. V usage is TRBV5-1 and J usage is TRBJ1-2; 7 positions match TRBD1. The germline gives CDR1 SGHRS, CDR2 YFSETQ. J gave up 2 bases and V 1 base, and 5 bases lay outside the gene matches. The CDR3 totals 15 residues.

Note on this clonotype: A read error may explain this, as a much larger clone is one base away. The gene calls are TRBV5-4 and TRBJ1-1; 7 nucleotides match TRBD1. Germline V CDR1 and CDR2: SGHNT, YYREEE (reference sequence). The CDR3 extends over 15 amino acids. The CDR3 is CASSEVGQGGTEVFF. The DNA of the CDR3 is TGTGCCAGCAGCGAAGTGGGGCAGGGGGGCACTGAAGTTTTCTTT.

As regards this clonotype: This is likely an artifact of a read error, given a far larger clone one base away. The chain combines TRBV6-4 with TRBJ2-1; D might be TRBD1 (6 bases). The CDR3 contains 14 residues. Germline values: CDR1 MRHNA, CDR2 SNTAGT. This chain's CDR3 is CASRSRGSNNEQFF. As DNA, the CDR3 is TGTGCCAGCAGGAGCAGGGGCTCCAACAATGAGCAGTTCTTC.

This clonotype was recorded many times. The chain is built from TRBV5-4 and TRBJ2-7, with 12 bases matching TRBD2. V trimming: 4 bases; J trimming: 6 bases; junction bases outside the gene matches: 8. Germline loops: CDR1 SGHNT, CDR2 YYREEE (reference sequence). CDR3 size: 15 residues. The DNA for the CDR3 is TGTGCCAGCAGCCCCCAGACTAGCGGGGGAGGCGAGCAGTACTTC. This codes for CASSPQTSGGGEQYF.

The sample holds many counts of this clonotype. The rearrangement links TRBV6-1 to TRBJ2-5; TRBD1 agrees at 7 bases. Trimming removed 3 bases from V and 2 bases from J; junction bases left unmatched: 6. CDR1 is MNHNS, CDR2 SASEGT, per germline. The CDR3 runs 15 residues. This CDR3 reads CASSDYGTEQETQYF. The CDR3 DNA is TGTGCCAGCAGTGATTACGGGACAGAGCAAGAGACCCAGTACTTC.

This clonotype was picked up many times. The chain combines TRBV5-1 with TRBJ2-3, with 9 nucleotides matching TRBD2. CDR1 is SGHRS and CDR2 is YFSETQ in the germline V gene. J lost 0 bases, V lost 4 bases, and 3 bases had no gene match. The CDR3 totals 15 residues. This CDR3 is CASSRGGDSTDTQYF. In DNA, the CDR3 is TGCGCCAGCAGCCGCGGGGGGGATAGCACAGATACGCAGTATTTT.

The table lists this clonotype with many counts. The chain couples TRBV19 to TRBJ1-5; D gene unclear. The CDR3 has 15 amino acids. CDR1 and CDR2 from the germline V gene are LNHDA and SQIVND (reference sequence). V lost 8 bases and J lost 0, with 14 bases in between. The chain's CDR3 is CASRFRSYSNQPQHF. The CDR3 DNA is TGTGCCAGTCGGTTCCGAAGTTATAGCAATCAGCCCCAGCATTTT.

This clonotype occurred many times. CDR3 nucleotides: TGTGCCAGCAGCCCCCCCGAGGGGGGAAACACTGAAGCTTTCTTT. Its protein product is CASSPPEGGNTEAFF. The chain links TRBV9 to TRBJ1-1; D may be TRBD1 (6 bases). The CDR3 loop spans 15 amino acids. The germline V and J ends were trimmed by 4 bases and 2 bases, with 15 bases remaining between them. Germline loops: CDR1 SGDLS, CDR2 YYNGEE.

This clonotype has at least ten counts. The chain combines TRBV20-1 with TRBJ1-3; no firm D call. V was clipped by 0 bases and J by 3 bases, with 12 bases between them. Looked up from germline, CDR1 is DFQATT and CDR2 is SNEGSKA (reference sequence). The CDR3 covers 15 residues. CDR3: CSAREAGGFGNTIYF. The CDR3 DNA reads as TGCAGTGCTAGAGAGGCCGGAGGCTTTGGAAACACCATATATTTT.